The source of this T cell receptor beta chain is a study of blood T cell repertoires in COVID-19 (dated by TCRdb to 2019 to 2021). Turning to the overall study: Samples from collaborators originated in the United States, Italy and Spain and spanned both the acute and convalescent phases of COVID-19. The prospective study material was composed of cDNA or gDNA derived from T cells, B-cell-depleted T cells, or PBMCs. The dataset comprised deeply sampled blood TCRbeta repertoires from subjects exposed to, actively infected with, or recovered from COVID-19. The repertoires were released in a freely available public database meant as a resource for research on the immune response to SARS-CoV-2. The samples were drawn from the first 160 participants of the ongoing ImmuneRACE study and from 950 to 1,500 subjects provided by 6 global collaborators. The sample metadata nearly always contained a de-identified subject ID, COVID-19 status, age in years and sex. Where HLA class I and class II types were available, the types were taken from metadata supplied by the sample provider, not from assay-based typing. General study outcomes and caveats: The amount of clinical and demographic metadata varied by source and participant and was provided uncurated.

CDR1 and CDR2 are read off the germline V gene as SQVTM and ANQGSEA. Trimming at the junction amounts to 6 bases on V and 0 bases on J, and the germline ends lie 12 bases apart. From cysteine to phenylalanine, the CDR3 is 14 amino acids long. The CDR3 DNA has 42 bases and is translated from base 1. This clone was recorded only once. It lacks a known antigen. Within one base of it there is no much larger clone, and no base qualities were kept. The collaborating institutions used their own protocols to collect whole blood in K2EDTA tubes. For TCRbeta analysis, collaborators shipped samples as frozen whole blood, isolated PBMCs, or DNA extracted from either of those sample types. The immunoSEQ Assay, a bias-controlled multiplex PCR, was used to amplify TCRbeta CDR3 regions from genomic DNA. The paper's processing steps were these. The number of nucleated cells in each sample was estimated from the amplification of reference gene primers within the assay. To quantify the absolute abundance of each unique TCRbeta CDR3 rearrangement, sequence reads were collapsed and filtered. For each sample, productive Simpson clonality was calculated as the square root of Simpson's diversity index over productive rearrangements. TCRdb holds this immuneACCESS table with in-frame rearrangements only. Some clones are missing; in checked studies, unresolved V genes explain under half, and the rest has no known cause. The V and J calls and clone size were taken over from that table, and D and trimming were inferred from the DNA. This sample has more than 45,000 clones in its table, and approximately 90% of those were observed once. The ten largest clones represent roughly 1.4% of the sample.

In this chain, TRBV29-1 is recombined with TRBJ1-5, with TRBD1 as a weak D call on 6 bases. Material for sequencing was peripheral blood. The source of this sequence is a man aged 60 to 75 with acute or convalescent COVID-19. The DNA is TGCAGCGTCCGCGGACAGTATAGCAATCAGCCCCAGCATTTT. Its protein reads: CSVRGQYSNQPQHF.